This TCR beta chain derives from a study of molecular identifiers for immune sequencing clone quantification. General study findings and limits: In naive cells, under 1% of molecules belonged to clones above 20 RNA copies, against over 98% in effector cells.

The ends were cut back, 0 bases at V and 7 bases at J, with 9 bases in the middle. The CDR3 has 13 residues. Germline V gene data show CDR1 as PRHDT and CDR2 as FYEKMQ (reference sequence). Naive CD8 library inputs spanned about 19,000 to 1,000,000 sorted cells and 10%, 30% or 50% RNA. Bulk libraries came from a prior protocol with listed TCR primers. One entry per CDR3 protein results from TCRdb running MiXCR on the PCR reads. This sample carries approximately 550,000 distinct CDR3 sequences, about 20% of them seen once, and the ten largest clones take approximately 0.84%. Comment on this clonotype: Its target is not known.

This sequence originates from a human donor in good health. Some libraries in this study had Jurkat cell RNA spiked in. The chain recombines TRBV13 with TRBJ1-1; D uncertain. The sample was naive CD8+ T cells from blood, with Jurkat cell RNA spiked in. Described subset: FACS-sorted CD8+CD4-CCR7+CD45RA+ naive T cells. The CDR3: CASSLGRPGEAFF. The CDR3 coding sequence is TGTGCCAGCAGCTTAGGCAGGCCGGGTGAAGCTTTCTTT. The whole variable domain, filled in from reference TRBV13 and TRBJ1-1, reads AAGVIQSPRHLIKEKRETATLKCYPIPRHDTVYWYQQGPGQDPQFLISFYEKMQSDKGSIPDRFSAQQFSDYHSELNMSSLELGDSALYFCASSLGRPGEAFFGQGTRLTVV.